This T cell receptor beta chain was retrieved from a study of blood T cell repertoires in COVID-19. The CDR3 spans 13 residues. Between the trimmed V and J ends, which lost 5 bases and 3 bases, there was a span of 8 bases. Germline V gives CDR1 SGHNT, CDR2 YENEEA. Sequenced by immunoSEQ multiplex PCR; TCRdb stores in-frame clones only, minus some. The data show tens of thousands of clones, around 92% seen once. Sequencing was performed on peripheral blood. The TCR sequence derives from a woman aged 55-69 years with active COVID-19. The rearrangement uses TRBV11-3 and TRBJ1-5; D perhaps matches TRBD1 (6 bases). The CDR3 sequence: CASSPGDNQPQHF. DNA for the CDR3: TGTGCCAGCAGCCCAGGGGACAATCAGCCCCAGCATTTT.